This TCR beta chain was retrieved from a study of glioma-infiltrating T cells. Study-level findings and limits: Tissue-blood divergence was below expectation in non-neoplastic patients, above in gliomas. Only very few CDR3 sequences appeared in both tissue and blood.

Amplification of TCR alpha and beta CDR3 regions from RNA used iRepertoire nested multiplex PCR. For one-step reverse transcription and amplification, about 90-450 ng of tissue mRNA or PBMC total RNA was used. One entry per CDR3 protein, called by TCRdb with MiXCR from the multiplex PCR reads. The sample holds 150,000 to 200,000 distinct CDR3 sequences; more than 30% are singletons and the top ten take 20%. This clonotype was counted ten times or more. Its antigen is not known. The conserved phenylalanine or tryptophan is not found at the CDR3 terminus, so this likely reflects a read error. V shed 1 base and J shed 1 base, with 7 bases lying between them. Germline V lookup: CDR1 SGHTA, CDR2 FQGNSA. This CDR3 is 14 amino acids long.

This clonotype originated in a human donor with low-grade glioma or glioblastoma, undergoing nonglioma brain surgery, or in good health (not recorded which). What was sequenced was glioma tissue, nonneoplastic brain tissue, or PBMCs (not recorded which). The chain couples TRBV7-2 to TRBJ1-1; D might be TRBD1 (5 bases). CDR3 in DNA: TGTGCCAGCAGCTTAGGGGGGACGAACACTGAAGCTTTCCTT. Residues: CASSLGGTNTEAFL.